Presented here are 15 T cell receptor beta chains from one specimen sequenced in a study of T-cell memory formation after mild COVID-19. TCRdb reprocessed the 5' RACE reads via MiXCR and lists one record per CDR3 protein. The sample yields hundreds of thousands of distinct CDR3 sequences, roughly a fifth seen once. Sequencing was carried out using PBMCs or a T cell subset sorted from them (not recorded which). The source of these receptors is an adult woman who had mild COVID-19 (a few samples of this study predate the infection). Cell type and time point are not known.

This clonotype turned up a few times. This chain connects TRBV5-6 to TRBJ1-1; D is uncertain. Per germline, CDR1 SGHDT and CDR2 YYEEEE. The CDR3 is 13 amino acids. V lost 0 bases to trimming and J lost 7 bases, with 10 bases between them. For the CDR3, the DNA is TGTGCCAGCAGCTTGGGTCCGAGCGGTGAAGCTTTCTTT. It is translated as CASSLGPSGEAFF.

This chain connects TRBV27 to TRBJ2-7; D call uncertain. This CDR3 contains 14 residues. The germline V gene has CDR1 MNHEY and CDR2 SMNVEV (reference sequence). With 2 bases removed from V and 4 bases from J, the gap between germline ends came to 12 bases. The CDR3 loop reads CASSLNGFLYEQYF. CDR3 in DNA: TGTGCCAGCAGTTTAAACGGGTTTCTATACGAGCAGTACTTC.

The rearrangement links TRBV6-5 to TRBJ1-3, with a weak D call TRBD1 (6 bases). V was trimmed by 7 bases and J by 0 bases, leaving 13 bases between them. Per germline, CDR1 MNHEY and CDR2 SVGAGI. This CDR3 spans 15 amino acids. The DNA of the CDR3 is TGTGCCAGCACCATCGACAGGTACTCTGGAAACACCATATATTTT. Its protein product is CASTIDRYSGNTIYF.

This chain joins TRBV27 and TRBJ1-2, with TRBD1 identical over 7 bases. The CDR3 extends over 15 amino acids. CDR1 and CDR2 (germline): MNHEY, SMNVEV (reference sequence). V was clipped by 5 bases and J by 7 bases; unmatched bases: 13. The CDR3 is CASSPRGGGLGGYTF. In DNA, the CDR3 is TGTGCCAGCAGTCCCCGTGGAGGGGGCTTGGGTGGCTACACCTTC.

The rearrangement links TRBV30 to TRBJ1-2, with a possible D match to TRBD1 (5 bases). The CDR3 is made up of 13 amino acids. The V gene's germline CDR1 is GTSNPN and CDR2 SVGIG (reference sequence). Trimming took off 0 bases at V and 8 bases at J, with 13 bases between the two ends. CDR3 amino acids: CAWSVGGNTGYTF. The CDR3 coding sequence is TGTGCCTGGAGTGTGGGGGGAAACACGGGCTACACCTTC.

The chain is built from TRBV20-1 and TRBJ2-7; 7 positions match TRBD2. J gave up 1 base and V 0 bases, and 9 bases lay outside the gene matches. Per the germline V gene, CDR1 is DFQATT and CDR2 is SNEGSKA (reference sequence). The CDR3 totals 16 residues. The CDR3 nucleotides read TGCAGTGCTAGAGATTACGGCAGCGGGACTTCCTACGAGCAGTACTTC. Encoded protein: CSARDYGSGTSYEQYF.

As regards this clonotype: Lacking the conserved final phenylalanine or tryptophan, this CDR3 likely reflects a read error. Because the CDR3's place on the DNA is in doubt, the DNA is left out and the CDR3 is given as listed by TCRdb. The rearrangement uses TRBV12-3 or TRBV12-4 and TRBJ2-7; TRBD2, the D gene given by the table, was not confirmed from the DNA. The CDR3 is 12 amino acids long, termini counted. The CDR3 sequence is CASSPNSGRAQI.

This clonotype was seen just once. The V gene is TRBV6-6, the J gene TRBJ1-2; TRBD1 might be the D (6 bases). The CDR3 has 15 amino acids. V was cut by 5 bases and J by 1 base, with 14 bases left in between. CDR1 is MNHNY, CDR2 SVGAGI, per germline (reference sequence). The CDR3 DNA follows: TGTGCCAGCAGTCTCTTGACAGGTTTTAACTATGGCTACACCTTC. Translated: CASSLLTGFNYGYTF.

The CDR3 here is CASSRDRAAEQYF. CDR3 DNA sequence: TGTGCCAGCAGTCGGGACAGGGCTGCCGAGCAGTACTTC. The chain joins TRBV12-3 or TRBV12-4 to TRBJ2-7; 9 bases match TRBD1. V trimming: 5 bases; J trimming: 6 bases; junction bases outside the gene matches: 5. The CDR3 consists of 13 residues.

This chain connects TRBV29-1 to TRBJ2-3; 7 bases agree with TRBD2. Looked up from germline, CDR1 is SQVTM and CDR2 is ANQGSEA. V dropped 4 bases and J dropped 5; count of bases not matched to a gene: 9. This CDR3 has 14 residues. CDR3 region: CSVAERQRGDTQYF. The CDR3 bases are TGCAGCGTTGCAGAGAGACAGCGGGGAGATACGCAGTATTTT.

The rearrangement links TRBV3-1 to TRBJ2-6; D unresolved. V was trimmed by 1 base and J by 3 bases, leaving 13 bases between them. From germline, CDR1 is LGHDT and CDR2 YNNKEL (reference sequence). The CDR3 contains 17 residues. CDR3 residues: CASSQGAADVGANVLTF. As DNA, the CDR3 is TGTGCCAGCAGCCAAGGAGCCGCTGACGTTGGGGCCAACGTCCTGACTTTC.

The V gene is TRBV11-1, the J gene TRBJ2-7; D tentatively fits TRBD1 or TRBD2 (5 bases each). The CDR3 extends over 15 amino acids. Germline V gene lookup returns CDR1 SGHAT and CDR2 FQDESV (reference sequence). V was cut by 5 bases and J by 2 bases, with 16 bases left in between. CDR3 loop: CASSPASWDPYEQYF. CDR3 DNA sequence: TGTGCCAGCAGCCCCGCTAGCTGGGACCCCTACGAGCAGTACTTC.

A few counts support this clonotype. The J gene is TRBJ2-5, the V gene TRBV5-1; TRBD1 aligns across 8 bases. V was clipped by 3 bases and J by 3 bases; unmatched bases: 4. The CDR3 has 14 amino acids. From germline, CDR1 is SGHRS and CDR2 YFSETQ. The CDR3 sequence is CASSSRTGKETQYF. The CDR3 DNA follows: TGCGCCAGCAGCTCAAGGACAGGGAAAGAGACCCAGTACTTC.

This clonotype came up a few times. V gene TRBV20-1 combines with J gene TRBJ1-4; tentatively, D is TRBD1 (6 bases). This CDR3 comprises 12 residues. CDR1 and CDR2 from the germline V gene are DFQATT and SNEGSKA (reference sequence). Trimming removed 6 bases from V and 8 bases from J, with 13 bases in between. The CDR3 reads CSALNDREKLFF. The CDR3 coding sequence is TGCAGTGCCTTAAACGACAGGGAAAAACTGTTTTTT.

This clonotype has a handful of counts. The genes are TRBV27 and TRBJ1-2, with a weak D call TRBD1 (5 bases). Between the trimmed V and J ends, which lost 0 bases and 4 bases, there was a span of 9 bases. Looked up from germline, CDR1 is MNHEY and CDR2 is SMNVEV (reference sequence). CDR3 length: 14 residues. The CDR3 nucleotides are TGTGCCAGCAGTTTATCGGCCCAGGGCTATGGCTACACCTTC. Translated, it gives CASSLSAQGYGYTF.